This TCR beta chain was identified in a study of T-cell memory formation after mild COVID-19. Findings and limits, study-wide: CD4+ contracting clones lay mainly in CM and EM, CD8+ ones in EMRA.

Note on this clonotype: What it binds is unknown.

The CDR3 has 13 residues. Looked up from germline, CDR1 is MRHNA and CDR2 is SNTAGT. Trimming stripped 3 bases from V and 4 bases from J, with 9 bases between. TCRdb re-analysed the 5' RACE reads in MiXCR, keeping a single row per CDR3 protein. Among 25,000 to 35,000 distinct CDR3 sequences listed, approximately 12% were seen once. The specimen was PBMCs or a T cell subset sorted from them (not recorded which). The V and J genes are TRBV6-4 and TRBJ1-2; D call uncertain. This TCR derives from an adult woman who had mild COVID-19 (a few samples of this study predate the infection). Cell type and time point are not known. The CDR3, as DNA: TGTGCCAGCAGTGAAGGGCCACGCTATGGCTACACCTTC. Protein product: CASSEGPRYGYTF.